Included here is one T cell receptor (beta chain) sequence, with context. The germline CDR1 and CDR2 sequences are MNHEY and SMNVEV (reference sequence). This CDR3 spans 16 amino acids. V was clipped by 1 base and J by 5 bases; unmatched bases: 5. The data belong to a study of blood T cell repertoires in COVID-19. Turning to the study itself: PBMCs, B-cell-depleted T cells, or T cells provided the cDNA or gDNA that made up the material.

In assigning cohorts, the study relied on participant-reported clinical history. Measured with immunoSEQ multiplex PCR; TCRdb has only the in-frame clones, and not every one. The sample has about 250,000 clones, approximately 90% seen once. The sequencing input was PBMCs or T cells enriched from blood (not recorded which). This chain links TRBV27 with TRBJ2-2, with 9 bases lining up with TRBD2. The receptor was derived from a woman between 25 and 40 years old with acute COVID-19. The DNA of the CDR3 is TGTGCCAGCAGTTTATTTTCCAGCGGGGGGACCGGGGAGCTGTTTTTT. Its protein is CASSLFSSGGTGELFF.